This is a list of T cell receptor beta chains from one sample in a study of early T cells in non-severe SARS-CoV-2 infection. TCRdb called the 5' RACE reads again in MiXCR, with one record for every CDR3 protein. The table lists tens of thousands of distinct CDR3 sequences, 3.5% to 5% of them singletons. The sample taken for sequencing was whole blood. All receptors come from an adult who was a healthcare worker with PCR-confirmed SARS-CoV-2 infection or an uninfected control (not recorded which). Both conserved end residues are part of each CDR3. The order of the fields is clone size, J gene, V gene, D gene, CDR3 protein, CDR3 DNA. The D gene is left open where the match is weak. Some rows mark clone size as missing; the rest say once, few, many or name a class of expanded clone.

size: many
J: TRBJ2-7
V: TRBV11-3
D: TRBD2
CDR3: CASSLKAGGVAYEQYF
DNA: TGTGCCAGCAGCTTAAAAGCGGGAGGTGTCGCGTACGAGCAGTACTTC

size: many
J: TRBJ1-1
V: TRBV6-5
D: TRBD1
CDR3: CASSYWTGLNTEAFF
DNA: TGTGCCAGCAGTTACTGGACAGGGCTGAACACTGAAGCTTTCTTT

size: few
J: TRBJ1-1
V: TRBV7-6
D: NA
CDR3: CASSLSHTGVNTEAFF
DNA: TGTGCCAGCAGCTTATCTCACACAGGCGTAAACACTGAAGCTTTCTTT

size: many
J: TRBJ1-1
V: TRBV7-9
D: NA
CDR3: CASSLSVGAEAFF
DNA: TGTGCCAGCAGCTTAAGTGTGGGCGCTGAAGCTTTCTTT

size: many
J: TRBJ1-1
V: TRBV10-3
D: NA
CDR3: CAISESSYVDTEAFF
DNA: TGTGCCATCAGTGAGTCCTCCTATGTGGACACTGAAGCTTTCTTT

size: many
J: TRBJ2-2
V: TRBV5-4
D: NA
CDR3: CASSLAFRTTNTGELFF
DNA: TGTGCCAGCAGCTTGGCCTTCCGGACAACGAACACCGGGGAGCTGTTTTTT

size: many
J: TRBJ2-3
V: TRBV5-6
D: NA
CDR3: CASRPSDSFYTDTQYF
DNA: TGTGCCAGCAGGCCCTCGGACAGTTTTTACACAGATACGCAGTATTTT

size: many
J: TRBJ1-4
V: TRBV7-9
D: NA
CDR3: CASSFEGEKLFF
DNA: TGTGCCAGCAGCTTTGAGGGGGAAAAACTGTTTTTT

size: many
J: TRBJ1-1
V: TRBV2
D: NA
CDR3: CASSLAGGDTEAFF
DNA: TGTGCCAGCAGTCTGGCCGGAGGGGACACTGAAGCTTTCTTT

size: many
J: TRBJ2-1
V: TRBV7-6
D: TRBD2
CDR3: CASSLAPILGGLAYNEQFF
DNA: TGTGCCAGCAGCTTAGCGCCCATCCTGGGGGGACTAGCCTACAATGAGCAGTTCTTC

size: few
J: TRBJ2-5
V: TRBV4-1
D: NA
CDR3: CASSQDSPGAETQYF
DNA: TGCGCCAGCAGCCAAGATTCCCCAGGGGCAGAGACCCAGTACTTC

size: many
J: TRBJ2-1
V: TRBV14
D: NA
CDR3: CASSQDPAGKSEQFF
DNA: TGTGCCAGCAGCCAAGACCCGGCCGGAAAGAGTGAGCAGTTCTTC

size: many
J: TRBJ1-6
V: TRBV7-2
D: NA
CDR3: CASSLQGWNSPLHF
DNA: TGTGCCAGCAGCTTACAGGGTTGGAATTCACCCCTCCACTTT

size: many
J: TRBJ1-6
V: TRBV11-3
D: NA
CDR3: CASSSQEGDSYNSPLHF
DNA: TGTGCCAGCAGCTCTCAGGAAGGGGACTCCTATAATTCACCCCTCCACTTT

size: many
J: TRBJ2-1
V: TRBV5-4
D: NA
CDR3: CASSILRSRHEQFF
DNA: TGTGCCAGCAGCATTCTTAGGAGCCGCCATGAGCAGTTCTTC

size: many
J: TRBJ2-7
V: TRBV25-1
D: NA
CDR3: CASSERVSYEQYF
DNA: TGTGCCAGCAGTGAAAGGGTATCCTACGAGCAGTACTTC

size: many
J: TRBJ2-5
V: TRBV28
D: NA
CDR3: CASSLMGGQETQYF
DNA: TGTGCCAGCTCCTTGATGGGGGGACAAGAGACCCAGTACTTC

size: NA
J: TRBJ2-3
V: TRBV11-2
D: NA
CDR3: CASSSVLATDTQYF
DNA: TGTGCCAGCAGCTCCGTCCTAGCGACAGATACGCAGTATTTT

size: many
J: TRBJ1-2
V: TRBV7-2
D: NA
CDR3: CASSLRATSNYGYTF
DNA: TGTGCCAGCAGCTTAAGGGCGACAAGCAACTATGGCTACACCTTC

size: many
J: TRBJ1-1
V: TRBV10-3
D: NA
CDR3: CAISVGAGSYPEAFF
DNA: TGTGCCATCAGTGTGGGGGCCGGGTCTTATCCTGAAGCTTTCTTT

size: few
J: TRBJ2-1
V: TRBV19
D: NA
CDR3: CARPGGPYNEQFF
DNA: TGTGCCAGACCCGGGGGCCCCTACAATGAGCAGTTCTTC

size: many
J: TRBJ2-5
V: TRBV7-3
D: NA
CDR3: CASSLRERETQYF
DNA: TGTGCCAGCAGCTTAAGGGAGAGAGAGACCCAGTACTTC

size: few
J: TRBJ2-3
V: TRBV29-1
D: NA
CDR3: CSVESGEWDTQYF
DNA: TGCAGCGTTGAAAGCGGTGAATGGGATACGCAGTATTTT

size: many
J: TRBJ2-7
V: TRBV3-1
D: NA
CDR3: CASSLTGTIAYEQYF
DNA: TGTGCCAGCAGCCTGACCGGGACGATAGCCTACGAGCAGTACTTC

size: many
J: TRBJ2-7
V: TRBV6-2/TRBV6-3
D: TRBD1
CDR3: CASTKDRATYEQYF
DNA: TGTGCCAGCACAAAGGACAGGGCCACCTACGAGCAGTACTTC

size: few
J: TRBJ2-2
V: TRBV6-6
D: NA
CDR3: CASSYTGWNGELFF
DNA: TGTGCCAGCAGTTACACCGGGTGGAACGGGGAGCTGTTTTTT

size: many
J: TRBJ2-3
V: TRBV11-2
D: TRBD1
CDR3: CASSLGIQGASTDTQYF
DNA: TGTGCCAGCAGCTTAGGGATTCAGGGGGCCAGCACAGATACGCAGTATTTT

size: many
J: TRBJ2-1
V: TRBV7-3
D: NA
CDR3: CASSLGPPGLGANNEQFF
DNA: TGTGCCAGCAGCTTAGGGCCGCCTGGGTTGGGGGCTAACAATGAGCAGTTCTTC

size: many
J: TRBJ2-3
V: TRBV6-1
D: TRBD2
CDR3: CASSAGLAGGPDTQYF
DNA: TGTGCCAGCAGTGCCGGACTAGCGGGAGGGCCAGATACGCAGTATTTT

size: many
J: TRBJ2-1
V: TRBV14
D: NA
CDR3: CASGRLSPQEQFF
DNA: TGTGCCAGCGGGAGGTTGAGTCCTCAGGAGCAGTTCTTC

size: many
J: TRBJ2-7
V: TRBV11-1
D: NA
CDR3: CASSFATGSYEQYF
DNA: TGTGCCAGCAGCTTTGCGACAGGCTCCTACGAGCAGTACTTC